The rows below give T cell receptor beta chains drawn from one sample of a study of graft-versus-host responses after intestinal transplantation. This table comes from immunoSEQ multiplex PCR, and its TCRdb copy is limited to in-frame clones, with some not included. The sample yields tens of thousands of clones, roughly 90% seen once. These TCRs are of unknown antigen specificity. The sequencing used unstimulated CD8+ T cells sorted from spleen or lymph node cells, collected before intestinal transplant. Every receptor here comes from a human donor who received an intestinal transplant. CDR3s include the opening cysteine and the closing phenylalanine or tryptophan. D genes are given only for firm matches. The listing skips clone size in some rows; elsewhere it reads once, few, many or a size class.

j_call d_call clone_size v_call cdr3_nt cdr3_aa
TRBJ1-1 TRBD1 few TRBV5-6 TGTGCCAGCAGCTTGGTCGGGACAGAAGCGCAAGCTTTCTTT CASSLVGTEAQAFF
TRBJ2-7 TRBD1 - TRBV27 TGTGCCAGCAGTTGGGGGACAGGGAGCTACGAGCAGTACTTC CASSWGTGSYEQYF
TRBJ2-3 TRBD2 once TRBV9 TGTGCCAGCAGCGTTGGGACTAGCGGGAGTGCAGATACGCAGTATTTT CASSVGTSGSADTQYF
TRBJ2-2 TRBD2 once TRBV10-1 TGCGCCAGCAGCACTAGCGGTGTCGGGGAGCTGTTTTTT CASSTSGVGELFF
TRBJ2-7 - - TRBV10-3 TGTGCCGGAGGGACGGAGTACTACGAGCAGTACTTC CAGGTEYYEQYF
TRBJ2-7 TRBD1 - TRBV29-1 TGCAGCGTTGAAGGTGGGACAGGTCTCTCCTACGAGCAGTACTTC CSVEGGTGLSYEQYF
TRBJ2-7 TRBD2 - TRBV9 TGTGCCAGCAGCCCTTGGACTAGCGGGAGGGACGAGCAGTACTTC CASSPWTSGRDEQYF
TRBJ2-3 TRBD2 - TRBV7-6 TGTGCCAGCAGCCCCGGGACTACCACAGATACGCAGTATTTT CASSPGTTTDTQYF
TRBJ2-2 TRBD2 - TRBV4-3 TGCGCCAGCAGCCAAGGACTAGCGGGGGAGAACACCGGGGAGCTGTTTTTT CASSQGLAGENTGELFF
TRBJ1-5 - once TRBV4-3 TGCGCCAGCAGCCAAGCTCACGGGGAGGCTGGGCCCCAGCATTTT CASSQAHGEAGPQHF
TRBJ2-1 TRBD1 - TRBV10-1 TGCGCCAGCAGTGAGCCAGGGGGTCTGGGTGAGCAGTTCTTC CASSEPGGLGEQFF
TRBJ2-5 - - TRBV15 TGTGCCACCAGCAGGTATCCCCGGGAGACCCAGTACTTC CATSRYPRETQYF
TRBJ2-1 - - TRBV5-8 TGTGCCAGCAGCCGCCGTGCTAATTACAATGAGCAGTTCTTC CASSRRANYNEQFF
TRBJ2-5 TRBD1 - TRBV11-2 TGTGCCAGCAGCCCGGGACAGGCCTTCCAAGAGACCCAGTACTTC CASSPGQAFQETQYF
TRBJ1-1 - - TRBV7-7 TGTGCCAGCAGCTTAGAACACCACCCGATGAACACTGAAGCTTTCTTT CASSLEHHPMNTEAFF
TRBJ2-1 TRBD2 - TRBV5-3 TGTGCCAGAAGAGCGGGAGTTTACAATGAGCAGTTCTTC CARRAGVYNEQFF
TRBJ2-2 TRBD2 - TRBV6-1 TGTGCCAGCAGTGTGCGTACTAGCGGGGCTCAAAACACCGGGGAGCTGTTTTTT CASSVRTSGAQNTGELFF
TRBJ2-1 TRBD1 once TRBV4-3 TGCGCCAGCAGCCAAGATTTTACAGGGGGCTTCAATGAGCAGTTCTTC CASSQDFTGGFNEQFF
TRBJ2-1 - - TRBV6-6 TGTGCCAGCAGTAAACCGAGCTCCTACAATGAGCAGTTCTTC CASSKPSSYNEQFF
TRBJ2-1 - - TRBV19 TGTGCCAGTAGTTTGGACACCTACAATGAGCAGTTCTTC CASSLDTYNEQFF
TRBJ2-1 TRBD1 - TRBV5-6 TGTGCCAGCAGCTTGGTGGGGACAGGGCACAATGAGCAGTTCTTC CASSLVGTGHNEQFF
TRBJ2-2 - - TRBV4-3 TGCGCCAGCAGCCAAGGGACAACCTCCCGCGGGGAGCTGTTTTTT CASSQGTTSRGELFF
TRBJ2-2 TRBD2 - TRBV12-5 TGTGCTAGTGGTTTCGGACTAGCGGGGCTGAGCACCGGGGAGCTGTTTTTT CASGFGLAGLSTGELFF
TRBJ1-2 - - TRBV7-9 TGTGCCAGCAGCGTGGCCTCCTATGGCTACACCTTC CASSVASYGYTF
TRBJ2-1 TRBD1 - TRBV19 TGTGCCAGTAGTATCGGGACAGGGTCCTACAATGAGCAGTTCTTC CASSIGTGSYNEQFF
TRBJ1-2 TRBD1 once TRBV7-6 TGTGCCAGCAGCCCAGGGGGAGTTTCATATTATGGCTACACCTTC CASSPGGVSYYGYTF
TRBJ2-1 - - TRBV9 TGTGCCAGCAGCGTTAGCGGTAGCTCCTACAATGAGCAGTTCTTC CASSVSGSSYNEQFF
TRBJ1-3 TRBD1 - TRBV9 TGTGCCAGCAGCGCGAACAGGGGCTCTGGAAACACCATATATTTT CASSANRGSGNTIYF
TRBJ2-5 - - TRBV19 TGTGCCAGTAGTACCCCCCCCGGGACTGTGCAAGAGACCCAGTACTTC CASSTPPGTVQETQYF
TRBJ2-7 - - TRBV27 TGTGCCAGCAGTTTCGGGGGAACGTACGAGCAGTACTTC CASSFGGTYEQYF
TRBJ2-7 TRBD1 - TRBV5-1 TGCGCCAGCAATGGGGACAGGACCTACGAGCAGTACTTC CASNGDRTYEQYF
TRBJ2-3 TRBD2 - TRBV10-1 TGCGCCAGCAGTGAGGGGCTAGCGGGGGGGCCAGATACGCAGTATTTT CASSEGLAGGPDTQYF
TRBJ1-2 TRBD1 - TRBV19 TGTGCCAGTAGTATAGTCCCAGGGGGTAACTATGGCTACACCTTC CASSIVPGGNYGYTF
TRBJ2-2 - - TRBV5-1 TGCGCCAGCAGCTTAACAGGGGAGGACACCGGGGAGCTGTTTTTT CASSLTGEDTGELFF
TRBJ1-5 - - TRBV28 TGTGCCGCGCACCAGACAGTCCCCAATCAGCCCCAGCATTTT CAAHQTVPNQPQHF
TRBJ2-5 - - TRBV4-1 TGCGCCAGCAGCCAAATCCGGGGGCAAGAGACCCAGTACTTC CASSQIRGQETQYF
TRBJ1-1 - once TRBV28 TGTGCCAGCAGTCCAACTCTAACAGGGATCATGAACACTGAAGCTTTCTTT CASSPTLTGIMNTEAFF
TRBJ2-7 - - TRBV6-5 TGTGCCAGCAGACCGCAGGGGGGTCACGAGCAGTACTTC CASRPQGGHEQYF
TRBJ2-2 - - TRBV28 TGTGCCAGCAGTTTACGGGGAAGCGCCGGGGAGCTGTTTTTT CASSLRGSAGELFF
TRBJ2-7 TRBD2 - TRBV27 TGTGCCAGCAGTTTATCGGGACTAGCCTACGAGCAGTACTTC CASSLSGLAYEQYF
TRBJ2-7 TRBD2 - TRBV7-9 TGTGCCAGCAGCTTATCATACGGGACTAGCCCAGAGGGGGAGCAGTACTTC CASSLSYGTSPEGEQYF
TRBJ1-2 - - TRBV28 TGTGCCAGCAGGTTCGGCCAGGGGTACTATGGCTACACCTTC CASRFGQGYYGYTF
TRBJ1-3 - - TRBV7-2 TGTGCCAGCAGCCCCCTGGGAGTGGGAAACACCATATATTTT CASSPLGVGNTIYF
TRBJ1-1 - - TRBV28 TGTGCCAGCAGTTTCCGGAACACTGAAGCTTTCTTT CASSFRNTEAFF
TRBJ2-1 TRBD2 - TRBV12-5 TGTGCTAGTGGTTTAGGGTATGCGCGGGAGTCGGTTGAGCAGTTCTTC CASGLGYARESVEQFF
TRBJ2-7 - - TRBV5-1 TGCGCCAGCAGCTCGAGCTCCTACGAGCAGTACTTC CASSSSSYEQYF
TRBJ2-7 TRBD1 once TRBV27 TGTGCCAGCAGTTTATCTGACAGGGGTCCCCTTTACGAGCAGTACTTC CASSLSDRGPLYEQYF
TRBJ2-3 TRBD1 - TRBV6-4 TGTGCCAGCAGACCGGGACAGGGTGCAGATACGCAGTATTTT CASRPGQGADTQYF
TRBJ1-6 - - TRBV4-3 TGCGCCAGCAGCCACGCCCGGATTAAAGCGACCTATAATTCACCCCTCCACTTT CASSHARIKATYNSPLHF
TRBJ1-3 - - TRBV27 TGTGCCAGCAGTCCTTCCTGGGGGGCTGGAAACACCATATATTTT CASSPSWGAGNTIYF
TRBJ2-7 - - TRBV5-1 TGCGCCAGCAGCTTGCCCAAAGACATCGACAGGCCCTACGAGCAGTACTTC CASSLPKDIDRPYEQYF
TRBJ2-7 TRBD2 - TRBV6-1 TGTGCCAGCAGTGAAGTAGCGGGAGGGGCCTACGAGCAGTACTTC CASSEVAGGAYEQYF
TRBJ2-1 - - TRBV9 TGTGCCAGCAGCGTAGAAGAGGGAGCCTACAATGAGCAGTTCTTC CASSVEEGAYNEQFF
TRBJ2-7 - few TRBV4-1 TGCGCCAGCAGCGCACGGGGTTCCAGCTCCTACGAGCAGTACTTC CASSARGSSSYEQYF
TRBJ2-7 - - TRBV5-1 TGCGCCAGCAGCCCCGATAGGACAGAGAGCTCCTACGAGCAGTACTTC CASSPDRTESSYEQYF
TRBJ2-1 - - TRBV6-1 TGTGCCAGCAGTGAGACTAGGGGCTACAATGAGCAGTTCTTC CASSETRGYNEQFF
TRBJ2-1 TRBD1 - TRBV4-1 TGCGCCAGCAGCCTCAGGGACAGGGAGGAGCAGTTCTTC CASSLRDREEQFF
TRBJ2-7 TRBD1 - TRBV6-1 TGTGCCAGCAGTTTAGCGCCGGGACAGGCGTTCGAGCAGTACTTC CASSLAPGQAFEQYF
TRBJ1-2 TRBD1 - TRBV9 TGTGCCAGCAGCGGGGACAGGGTATTTGATGGCTACACCTTC CASSGDRVFDGYTF
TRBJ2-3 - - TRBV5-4 TGTGCCAGCAGCCCTTACGGGGGGTCCCAGGGGACAGATACGCAGTATTTT CASSPYGGSQGTDTQYF